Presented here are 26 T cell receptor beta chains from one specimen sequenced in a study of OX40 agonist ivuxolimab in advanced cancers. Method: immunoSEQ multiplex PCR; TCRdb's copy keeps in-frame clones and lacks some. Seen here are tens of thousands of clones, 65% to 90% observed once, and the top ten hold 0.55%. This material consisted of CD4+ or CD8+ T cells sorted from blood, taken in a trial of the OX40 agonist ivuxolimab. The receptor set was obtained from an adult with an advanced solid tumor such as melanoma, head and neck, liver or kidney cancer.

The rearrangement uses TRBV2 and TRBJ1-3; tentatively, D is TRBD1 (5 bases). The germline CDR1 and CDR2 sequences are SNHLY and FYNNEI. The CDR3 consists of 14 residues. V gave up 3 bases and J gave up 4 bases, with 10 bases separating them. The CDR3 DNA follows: TGTGCCAGCAGTGATCAGGGAGAGGGAAACACCATATATTTT. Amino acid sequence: CASSDQGEGNTIYF.

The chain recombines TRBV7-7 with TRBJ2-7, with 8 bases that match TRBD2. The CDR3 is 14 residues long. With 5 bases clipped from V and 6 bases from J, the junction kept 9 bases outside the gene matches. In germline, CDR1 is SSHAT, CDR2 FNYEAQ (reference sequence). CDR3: CASSPGGQGREQYF. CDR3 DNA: TGTGCCAGCAGCCCGGGGGGGCAGGGTCGCGAGCAGTACTTC. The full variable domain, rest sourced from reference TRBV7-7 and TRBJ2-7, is GAGVSQSPRYKVTKRGQDVTLRCDPISSHATLYWYQQALGQGPEFLTYFNYEAQPDKSGLPSDRFSAERPEGSISTLTIQRTEQRDSAMYRCASSPGGQGREQYFGPGTRLTVT.

In DNA, the CDR3 is TGTGCCAGTAGTATAGATCAAGAGACCCAGTACTTC. Amino acids: CASSIDQETQYF. The chain employs TRBV19 and TRBJ2-5; no clear D. Between the trimmed V and J ends, which lost 0 bases and 2 bases, there was a span of 1 base. This CDR3 is 12 amino acids long. CDR1 LNHDA and CDR2 SQIVND come from the germline V gene (reference sequence).

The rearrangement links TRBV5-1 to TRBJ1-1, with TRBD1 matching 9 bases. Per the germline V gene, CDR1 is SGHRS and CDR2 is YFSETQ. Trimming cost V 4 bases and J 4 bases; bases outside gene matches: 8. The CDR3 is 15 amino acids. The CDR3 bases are TGCGCCAGCAGCCCAAGGACAGGGGAGGGCACTGAAGCTTTCTTT. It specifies CASSPRTGEGTEAFF.

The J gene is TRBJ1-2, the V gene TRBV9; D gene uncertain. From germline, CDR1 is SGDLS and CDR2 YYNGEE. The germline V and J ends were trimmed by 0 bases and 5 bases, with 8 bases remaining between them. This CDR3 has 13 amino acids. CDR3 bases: TGTGCCAGCAGCGTAGCCATATCTTATGGCTACACCTTC. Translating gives CASSVAISYGYTF.

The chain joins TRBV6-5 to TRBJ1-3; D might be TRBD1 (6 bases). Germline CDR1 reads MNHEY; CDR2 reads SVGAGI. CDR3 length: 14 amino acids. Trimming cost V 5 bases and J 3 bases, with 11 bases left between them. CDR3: CASSRGQFGNTIYF. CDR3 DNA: TGTGCCAGCAGTCGCGGACAGTTTGGAAACACCATATATTTT.

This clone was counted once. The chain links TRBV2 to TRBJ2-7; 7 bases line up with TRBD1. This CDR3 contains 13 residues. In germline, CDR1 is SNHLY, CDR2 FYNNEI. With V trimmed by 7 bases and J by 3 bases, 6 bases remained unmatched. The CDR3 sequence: CASKRTGYYEQYF. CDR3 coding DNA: TGTGCCAGCAAGAGGACAGGCTACTACGAGCAGTACTTC.

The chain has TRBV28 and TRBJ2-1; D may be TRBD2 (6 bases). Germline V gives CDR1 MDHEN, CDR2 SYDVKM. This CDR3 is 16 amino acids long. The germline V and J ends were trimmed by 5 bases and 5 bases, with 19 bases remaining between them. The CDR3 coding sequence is TGTGCCAGCAGTCTACTTCGGGAGCGGAGAAACAATGAGCAGTTCTTC. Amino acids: CASSLLRERRNNEQFF.

DNA for the CDR3: TGTGCCAGCTCAGAAGGGACAGGGACGAACACTGAAGCTTTCTTT. This translates into CASSEGTGTNTEAFF. The gene calls are TRBV18 and TRBJ1-1; 9 nucleotides line up with TRBD1. J was trimmed by 1 base and V by 5 bases; bases with no gene match: 5. Germline CDR1 KGHSH, CDR2 LQKENI. The CDR3 is made up of 15 amino acids.

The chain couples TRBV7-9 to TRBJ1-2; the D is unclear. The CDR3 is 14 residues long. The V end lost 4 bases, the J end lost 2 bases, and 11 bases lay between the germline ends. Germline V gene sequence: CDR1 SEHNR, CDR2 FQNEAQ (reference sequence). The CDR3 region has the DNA TGTGCCAGCAGCTCGGCTACGATGAACTATGGCTACACCTTC. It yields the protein CASSSATMNYGYTF.

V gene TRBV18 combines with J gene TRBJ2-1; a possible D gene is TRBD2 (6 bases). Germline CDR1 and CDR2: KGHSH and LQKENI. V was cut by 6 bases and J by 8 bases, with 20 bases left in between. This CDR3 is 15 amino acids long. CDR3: CASSRDGGSVDEQFF. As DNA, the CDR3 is TGTGCCAGCTCTCGAGACGGGGGTAGTGTCGATGAGCAGTTCTTC.

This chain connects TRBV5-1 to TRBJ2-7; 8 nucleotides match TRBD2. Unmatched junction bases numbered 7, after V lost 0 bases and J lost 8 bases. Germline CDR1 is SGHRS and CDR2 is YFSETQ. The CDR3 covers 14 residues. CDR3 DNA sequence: TGCGCCAGCAGCTTGGCTGGGACTAGTACGAAGCAGTACTTC. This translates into CASSLAGTSTKQYF.

This CDR3 reads CASSLSAGGVSTDTQYF. CDR3 bases: TGTGCCAGCAGCTTGTCGGCCGGCGGGGTTAGCACAGATACGCAGTATTTT. The chain employs TRBV5-8 and TRBJ2-3; TRBD2 might be the D (6 bases). The V and J ends lost 1 base and 0 bases respectively, with 15 bases between them. Germline loops: CDR1 SGHTS, CDR2 YDEGEE. The CDR3 totals 17 residues. The full variable domain, its missing parts supplied by reference TRBV5-8 and TRBJ2-3, is EAGVTQSPTHLIKTRGQQATLRCSPISGHTSVYWYQQALGLGLQFLLWYDEGEERNRGNFPPRFSGRQFPNYSSELNVNALELEDSALYLCASSLSAGGVSTDTQYFGPGTRLTVL.

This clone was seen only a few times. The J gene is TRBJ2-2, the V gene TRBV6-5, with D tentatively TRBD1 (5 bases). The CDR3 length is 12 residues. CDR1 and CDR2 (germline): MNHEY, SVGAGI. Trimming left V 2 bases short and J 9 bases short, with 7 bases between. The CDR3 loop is CASSYRGRELFF. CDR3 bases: TGTGCCAGCAGTTACAGGGGTCGGGAGCTGTTTTTT.

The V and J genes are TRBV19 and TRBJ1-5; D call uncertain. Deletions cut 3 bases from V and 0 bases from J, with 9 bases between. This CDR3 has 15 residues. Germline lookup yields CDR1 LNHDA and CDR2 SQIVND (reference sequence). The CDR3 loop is CASSILRVSNQPQHF. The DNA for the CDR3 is TGTGCCAGTAGTATTCTCCGGGTTAGCAATCAGCCCCAGCATTTT.

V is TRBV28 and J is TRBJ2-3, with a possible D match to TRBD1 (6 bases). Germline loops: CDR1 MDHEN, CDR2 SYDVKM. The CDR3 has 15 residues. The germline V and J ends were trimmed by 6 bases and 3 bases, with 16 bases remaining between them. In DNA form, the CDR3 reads TGTGCCAGCAGCGAAGGGGGTCTTGCGACAGATACGCAGTATTTT. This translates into CASSEGGLATDTQYF.

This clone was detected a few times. Here the CDR3 reads CASSQDLQSSGYTF. The DNA for the CDR3 is TGTGCCAGCAGCCAAGACCTCCAATCTTCCGGCTACACCTTC. V and J are TRBV4-2 and TRBJ1-2; D call uncertain. Germline V lookup: CDR1 LGHNA, CDR2 YNFKEQ. This CDR3 comprises 14 residues. The ends were cut back, 0 bases at V and 8 bases at J, with 13 bases in the middle.

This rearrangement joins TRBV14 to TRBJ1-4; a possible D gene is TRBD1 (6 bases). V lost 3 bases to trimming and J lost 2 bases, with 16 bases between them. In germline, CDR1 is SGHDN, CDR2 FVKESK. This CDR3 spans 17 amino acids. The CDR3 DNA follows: TGTGCCAGCAGCCAGTTCCCGGGACAACCTACTAATGAAAAACTGTTTTTT. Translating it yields CASSQFPGQPTNEKLFF.

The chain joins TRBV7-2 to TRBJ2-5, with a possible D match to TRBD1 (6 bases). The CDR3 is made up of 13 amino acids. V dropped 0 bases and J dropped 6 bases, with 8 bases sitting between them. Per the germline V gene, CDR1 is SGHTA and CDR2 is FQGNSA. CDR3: CASSLAQGQTQYF. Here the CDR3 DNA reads TGTGCCAGCAGCTTAGCGCAGGGGCAGACCCAGTACTTC.

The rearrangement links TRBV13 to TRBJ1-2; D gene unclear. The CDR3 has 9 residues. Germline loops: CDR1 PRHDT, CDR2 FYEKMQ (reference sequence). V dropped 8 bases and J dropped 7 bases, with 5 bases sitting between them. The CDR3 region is CASLSGYTF. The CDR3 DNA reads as TGTGCCAGCCTGTCTGGCTACACCTTC.

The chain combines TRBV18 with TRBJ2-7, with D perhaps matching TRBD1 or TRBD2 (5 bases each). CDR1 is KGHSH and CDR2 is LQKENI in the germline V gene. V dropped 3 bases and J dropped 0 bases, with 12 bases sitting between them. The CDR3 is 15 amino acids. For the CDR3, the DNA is TGTGCCAGCTCACCCGGGACGTCACCCTCCTACGAGCAGTACTTC. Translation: CASSPGTSPSYEQYF.

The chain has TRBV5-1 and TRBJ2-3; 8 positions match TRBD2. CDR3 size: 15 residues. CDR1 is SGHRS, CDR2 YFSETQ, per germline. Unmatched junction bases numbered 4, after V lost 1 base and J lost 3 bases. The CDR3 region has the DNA TGCGCCAGCAGCTTGTACGGGAGGGGGACAGATACGCAGTATTTT. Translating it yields CASSLYGRGTDTQYF.

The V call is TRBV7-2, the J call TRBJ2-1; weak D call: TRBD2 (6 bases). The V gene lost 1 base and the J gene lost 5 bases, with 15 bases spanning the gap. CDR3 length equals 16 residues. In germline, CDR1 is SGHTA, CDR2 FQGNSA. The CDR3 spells CASSLGAGGTDNEQFF. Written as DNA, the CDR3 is TGTGCCAGCAGCTTAGGAGCGGGCGGGACGGACAATGAGCAGTTCTTC. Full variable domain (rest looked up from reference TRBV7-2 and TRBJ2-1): GAGVSQSPSNKVTEKGKDVELRCDPISGHTALYWYRQSLGQGLEFLIYFQGNSAPDKSGLPSDRFSAERTGGSVSTLTIQRTQQEDSAVYLCASSLGAGGTDNEQFFGPGTRLTVL.

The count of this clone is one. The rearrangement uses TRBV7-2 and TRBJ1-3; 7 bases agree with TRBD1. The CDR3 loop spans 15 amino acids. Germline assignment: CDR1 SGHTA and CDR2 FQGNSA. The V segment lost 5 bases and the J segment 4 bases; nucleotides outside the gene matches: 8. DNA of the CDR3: TGTGCCAGCAGCGCGTACAGGGGCGGCGGAAACACCATATATTTT. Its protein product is CASSAYRGGGNTIYF.

The CDR3 reads CASSLSQGAVGNTIYF. CDR3 bases: TGTGCCAGCAGCTTATCCCAGGGGGCCGTTGGAAACACCATATATTTT. The chain carries TRBV7-9 and TRBJ1-3; TRBD1 matches at 8 bases. Trimming took 2 bases from V and 3 from J; bases not matched to a gene: 6. Germline CDR1 and CDR2: SEHNR and FQNEAQ (reference sequence). This CDR3 spans 16 amino acids. Based on the CDR3 plus reference TRBV7-9 and TRBJ1-3, the full variable domain is DTGVSQNPRHKITKRGQNVTFRCDPISEHNRLYWYRQTLGQGPEFLTYFQNEAQLEKSRLLSDRFSAERPKGSFSTLEIQRTEQGDSAMYLCASSLSQGAVGNTIYFGEGSWLTVV.

The CDR3: CASSLIENRGLTYGYTF. Here the CDR3 DNA reads TGTGCCAGCAGTCTAATAGAGAACAGGGGGCTTACCTATGGCTACACCTTC. V and J are TRBV28 and TRBJ1-2; TRBD1 aligns across 9 bases. Trimming at V came to 5 bases and at J to 4 bases, leaving 14 bases not matched to a gene. Germline V gives CDR1 MDHEN, CDR2 SYDVKM. This CDR3 has 17 amino acids.